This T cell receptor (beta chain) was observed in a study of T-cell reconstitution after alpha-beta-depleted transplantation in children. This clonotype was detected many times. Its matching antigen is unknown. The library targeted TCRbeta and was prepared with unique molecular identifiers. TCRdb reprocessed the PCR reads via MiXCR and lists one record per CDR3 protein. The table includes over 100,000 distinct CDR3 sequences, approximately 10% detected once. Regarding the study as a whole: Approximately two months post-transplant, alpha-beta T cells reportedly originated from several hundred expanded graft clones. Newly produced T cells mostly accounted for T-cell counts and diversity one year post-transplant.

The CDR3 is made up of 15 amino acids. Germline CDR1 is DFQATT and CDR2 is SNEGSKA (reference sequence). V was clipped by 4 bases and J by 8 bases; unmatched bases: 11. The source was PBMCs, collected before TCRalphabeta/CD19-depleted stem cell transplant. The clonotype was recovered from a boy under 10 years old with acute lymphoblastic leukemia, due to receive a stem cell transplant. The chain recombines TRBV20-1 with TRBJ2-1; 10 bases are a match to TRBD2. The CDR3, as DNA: TGCAGTGCTACTTCGTCTAGCGGGAGCGGGTATGAGCAGTTCTTC. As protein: CSATSSSGSGYEQFF.